Presented here are 14 T cell receptor beta chains from one specimen sequenced in a study of T cells after yellow fever vaccination (dated by TCRdb to the late 2010s). The treatment or condition label, read with the paper, signifies: live attenuated yellow fever vaccine strain. Preparation of the library involved 5' RACE. The sequencer listed for this sample is Illumina HiSeq 2500. Starting from the raw public reads, TCRdb applied fastp trimming at Q25, assembled clones with MiXCR and retained in-frame beta chains. CDR3 protein duplicates are merged, each entry listing the most common genes and DNA. For this sample the table gives approximately 340,000 distinct CDR3 sequences, of which more than 8.5% were detected only once. The ten largest account for under 20% of the sample. This material consisted of PBMCs, taken on the day of the first yellow fever vaccination. The receptors stem from a man between 18 and 35 years old who received the YFV17D yellow fever vaccine.

The chain combines TRBV5-5 with TRBJ1-6, with unresolved D. Germline V lookup: CDR1 SGHKS, CDR2 YYEKEE (reference sequence). V lost 3 bases, J lost 3 bases, and 13 bases lay in between. The CDR3 has 16 amino acids. The CDR3 nucleotides are TGTGCCAGCAGCTCCTTCCGTCAAGGCTATAATTCACCCCTCCACTTT. It is translated as CASSSFRQGYNSPLHF.

This clonotype was seen at least ten times. The genes are TRBV7-8 and TRBJ2-2, with a tentative D call TRBD2 (5 bases). Trimming left V 10 bases short and J 7 bases short, with 25 bases between. Looked up from germline, CDR1 is SGHVS and CDR2 is FQNEAQ. This CDR3 is built from 16 residues. The CDR3 DNA reads TGTGCCACCACGATAAGCCGAGGGCTCAAGTTCGGGGAGCTGTTTTTT. This codes for CATTISRGLKFGELFF.

CDR3 coding DNA: TGTGCCAGCAGCTTGGGGACGTCCCTTGATACGCAGTATTTT. This codes for CASSLGTSLDTQYF. The chain recombines TRBV7-6 with TRBJ2-3; D possibly matches TRBD1 or TRBD2 (5 bases each). Trimming removed 3 bases at V and 6 bases at J, with 13 bases between. CDR1 is SGHVS and CDR2 is FNYEAQ in the germline V gene. There are 14 residues in the CDR3.

A few counts support this clonotype. The chain carries TRBV20-1 and TRBJ2-3; TRBD2 agrees at 9 bases. This CDR3 region has 16 residues. V lost 6 bases, J lost 2 bases, and 12 bases stayed unmatched. The V gene's germline CDR1 is DFQATT and CDR2 SNEGSKA (reference sequence). The CDR3 region has the DNA TGCAGTGCAAATTCCGGGACTAGCAACCCCACAGATACGCAGTATTTT. Protein: CSANSGTSNPTDTQYF.

This clonotype was detected only a few times. This chain links TRBV7-6 with TRBJ2-2; D not certain. The CDR3 extends over 14 amino acids. Germline-derived CDR1 and CDR2 are SGHVS and FNYEAQ. The V and J ends lost 1 base and 6 bases respectively, with 9 bases between them. CDR3 region: CASSLESGPGELFF. CDR3 bases: TGTGCCAGCAGCTTAGAGTCCGGCCCCGGGGAGCTGTTTTTT.

This clonotype is categorized as medium-sized. The V call is TRBV3-2, the J call TRBJ2-1; the table names TRBD1, a call not compared with the DNA. TRBV3-2 is shown as a pseudogene. The CDR3 is 13 residues long. Here the CDR3 reads CAAGGSSYNEQFF. CDR3 in DNA: TGTGCCGCGGGGGGGAGCTCCTACAATGAGCAGTTCTTC.

The rearrangement links TRBV7-9 to TRBJ1-2; TRBD1 matches at 8 bases. The CDR3 contains 15 residues. The germline CDR1 and CDR2 sequences are SEHNR and FQNEAQ (reference sequence). V gave up 2 bases and J gave up 7 bases; unmatched junction bases: 9. CDR3 region: CASSLPTGQGAGYTF. CDR3 coding DNA: TGTGCCAGCAGCTTACCCACCGGACAGGGTGCTGGCTACACCTTC.

This clonotype was picked up a small number of times. V and J are TRBV6-2 or TRBV6-3 and TRBJ1-2; no clear D gene. Germline V gene sequence: CDR1 MNHEY, CDR2 SVGEGT. The V end was cut by 6 bases, the J end by 4 bases, with 15 bases between. The CDR3 runs 14 residues. Written as DNA, the CDR3 is TGTGCCAGCAGCCTCCCCGCGGGTGCCTATGGCTACACCTTC. Translated: CASSLPAGAYGYTF.

A few counts support this clonotype. The chain combines TRBV7-2 with TRBJ1-6, with unresolved D. The CDR3 sequence is 15 residues long. CDR1 and CDR2 from the germline V gene are SGHTA and FQGNSA. V was shortened by 5 bases and J by 8 bases, with 16 bases between the two germline ends. The CDR3 bases are TGTGCCAGCAGCCCTTGGGCGGGTACCGATTCACCCCTCCACTTT. Translated: CASSPWAGTDSPLHF.

This clonotype has more than one count but fewer than ten. The rearrangement uses TRBV7-8 and TRBJ2-7, with D tentatively TRBD2 (5 bases). Germline V gives CDR1 SGHVS, CDR2 FQNEAQ. V gave up 7 bases and J gave up 6 bases, with 19 bases separating them. This CDR3 is built from 14 residues. The CDR3 reads CASNLIGVPGEQYV. CDR3 nucleotide sequence: TGTGCCAGCAACCTCATCGGGGTGCCCGGCGAGCAGTACGTC.

Of note for this clonotype: A much more abundant neighbour one base away suggests this may be a read error. The chain combines TRBV4-1 with TRBJ2-5; no firm D call. The CDR3 extends over 14 amino acids. Germline values: CDR1 MGHRA, CDR2 YSYEKL. V lost 0 bases and J lost 7, with 12 bases in between. The chain's CDR3 is CASSQDAGVWTQYF. The CDR3 coding sequence is TGCGCCAGCAGCCAAGATGCCGGAGTGTGGACCCAGTACTTC.

This chain uses TRBV29-1 with TRBJ1-1; a possible D gene is TRBD1 (5 bases). This CDR3 region has 14 residues. V was pared by 1 base and J by 1 base, with 10 bases between. Germline loops: CDR1 SQVTM, CDR2 ANQGSEA. Here the CDR3 reads CSVEGGTPNTEAFF. The CDR3 bases are TGCAGCGTTGAAGGAGGGACGCCGAACACTGAAGCTTTCTTT.

The chain couples TRBV4-3 to TRBJ1-2; D is possibly TRBD1 (5 bases). Germline CDR1 LGHNA, CDR2 YSLEER. V was cut by 1 base and J by 6 bases, with 9 bases left in between. There are 13 residues in the CDR3. The CDR3 protein is CASSQAEQDGYTF. CDR3 nucleotide sequence: TGCGCCAGCAGCCAAGCGGAACAGGATGGCTACACCTTC.

This clonotype was seen repeatedly, ten times or more. The chain combines TRBV24-1 with TRBJ2-1; 7 nucleotides agree with TRBD1. This CDR3 is 15 amino acids long. Germline CDR1 reads KGHDR; CDR2 reads SFDVKD. V lost 0 bases and J lost 6; bases outside the gene matches: 4. The CDR3 DNA follows: TGTGCCACCAGTGATTTGTTGTACAGGGGCAATGAGCAGTTCTTC. This codes for CATSDLLYRGNEQFF.